The rows below give T cell receptor beta chains drawn from one sample of a study of spatial heterogeneity in lung cancer. TCRdb called the 5' RACE reads again in MiXCR, with one record for every CDR3 protein. The sample holds under 40,000 distinct CDR3 sequences, roughly 5.8% seen once. The specimen was PBMCs, collected at surgery. The receptors come from a male donor with early-stage non-small cell lung cancer. Each CDR3 is given with its conserved first and last residue. The D gene is left open where the match is weak. Clone size, where shown, is once, few, many, or a class for clones that have expanded.

j_gene,v_gene,d_gene,abundance,CDR3nt,CDR3aa
TRBJ2-7,TRBV20-1,NA,NA,TGCAGTGCTACCCCTCAGACAGCCTCCAGCTTTGACGAGCAGTACTTC,CSATPQTASSFDEQYF
TRBJ1-2,TRBV5-1,NA,NA,TGCGCCAGCAGCGCTCCCGCAGGGGTGGGCTATGGCTACACCTTC,CASSAPAGVGYGYTF
TRBJ2-7,TRBV7-2,NA,many,TGTGCCAGCAGCTTAGAAGCCTCAAGGGGTTTCGAGCAGTACTTC,CASSLEASRGFEQYF
TRBJ1-4,TRBV4-2,NA,many,TGTGCCAGCAGCCTTCAAGTCGGTCTAGGAGATGAAAAACTGTTTTTT,CASSLQVGLGDEKLFF
TRBJ1-5,TRBV6-2/TRBV6-3,NA,many,TGTGCCAGCCGAAGGGGCTATAGCAATCAGCCCCAGCATTTT,CASRRGYSNQPQHF
TRBJ2-7,TRBV27,NA,few,TGTGCCAGCAGTTTATTGGCGGGGCCAACCACTTTCTCCTACGAGCAGTACTTC,CASSLLAGPTTFSYEQYF
TRBJ2-1,TRBV7-2,TRBD2,few,TGTGCCAGCAGCCCGTCGGTGGGGGGGACGTTCTTC,CASSPSVGGTFF
TRBJ1-5,TRBV27,TRBD1,few,TGTGCCAGCAGTCCAGACAGGGGTCGTCAGCCCCAGCATTTT,CASSPDRGRQPQHF
TRBJ1-5,TRBV30,NA,many,TGTGCCTGGACGAAAGGGCAGGGGCAACAGCCCCAGCATTTT,CAWTKGQGQQPQHF
TRBJ2-7,TRBV9,NA,many,TGTGCCAGCAGCGTAGGGATGGCGAACGAGCAGTACTTC,CASSVGMANEQYF
TRBJ2-5,TRBV2,NA,many,TGTGCCAGCAGTGGGTGGAGTTTGAGGGAGACCCAGTACTTC,CASSGWSLRETQYF
TRBJ1-4,TRBV4-2,NA,many,TGTGCCAGCAGCCGTGGAGGCGATGAAAAACTGTTTTTT,CASSRGGDEKLFF
TRBJ2-7,TRBV12-3/TRBV12-4,TRBD2,few,TGTGCCAGCAGACCCCCACCGAGAGCGGGGGGGTACGAGCAGTACTTC,CASRPPPRAGGYEQYF
TRBJ2-2,TRBV24-1,TRBD1,NA,TGTGCCACCAGTTCCGGATACGGGACAGGGCTCTCCGGGGAGCTGTTTTTT,CATSSGYGTGLSGELFF
TRBJ2-7,TRBV20-1,NA,few,TGCAGTGCTAGAGATTTTAAGGAGGGCTACGAGCAGTACTTC,CSARDFKEGYEQYF
TRBJ2-7,TRBV13,TRBD1,once,TGTGCCAGCAGCATCCCACTCCGGCAGGGGGCTAACGAGCAGTACTTC,CASSIPLRQGANEQYF
TRBJ2-2,TRBV10-1,NA,many,TGCGCCAGCAAATCGGAGTTCGGGGAGCTGTTTTTT,CASKSEFGELFF
TRBJ1-1,TRBV29-1,NA,many,TGCAGCGTCACAGGGATTAACACTGAAGCTTTCTTT,CSVTGINTEAFF
TRBJ2-3,TRBV5-8,NA,NA,TGTGCCAGCAGCCACTACCGAGCCACAGATACGCAGTATTTT,CASSHYRATDTQYF
TRBJ1-6,TRBV7-3,NA,many,TGTGCCAGCAGCTTAAGAGGCTTGGAGGGGAGTTCACCCCTCCACTTT,CASSLRGLEGSSPLHF
TRBJ2-2,TRBV5-1,NA,many,TGCGCCAGCAGCTTGGCCTCCCGGATTGACACCGGGGAGCTGTTTTTT,CASSLASRIDTGELFF
TRBJ2-3,TRBV7-9,NA,NA,TGTGCCAGCAGCCCCCCCCGGGGGCGAAAAACAGATACGCAGTATTTT,CASSPPRGRKTDTQYF
TRBJ1-5,TRBV20-1,TRBD1,few,TGCAGTGCTAGTAGGATGGACAGGGTAGGAAATCAGCCCCAGCATTTT,CSASRMDRVGNQPQHF
TRBJ2-3,TRBV15,TRBD2,NA,TGTGCCACCAGCAGGGGCGTCAGGAGCGGGGGGATGTCTAGCACAGATACGCAGTATTTT,CATSRGVRSGGMSSTDTQYF
TRBJ1-1,TRBV15,NA,many,TGTGCCACCAGCAGAGATATTCCAGGGCGCACTGAAGCTTTCTTT,CATSRDIPGRTEAFF
TRBJ2-1,TRBV19,TRBD1,many,TGTGCCAGTAGTACCGACAGGGGCTCCTACAATGAGCAGTTCTTC,CASSTDRGSYNEQFF
TRBJ1-1,TRBV12-3/TRBV12-4,NA,many,TGTGCCAGCAGTTCCGCATCAAGGAACACTGAAGCTTTCTTT,CASSSASRNTEAFF
TRBJ1-6,TRBV5-6,NA,NA,TGTGCCAGCAGCTTGCGATGGGGAAATTCACCCCTCCACTTT,CASSLRWGNSPLHF
TRBJ2-7,TRBV7-2,NA,many,TGTGCCAGCAGCCCCCCTACAGATTACGAGCAGTACTTC,CASSPPTDYEQYF
TRBJ1-4,TRBV9,TRBD1,many,TGTGCCAGCAGCGTAGGAGGAGGGACAGGGGGGAAAAAACTGTTTTTT,CASSVGGGTGGKKLFF
TRBJ1-5,TRBV6-6,NA,many,TGTGCCAGCAGTGGGAGGACTGCTAGCAATCAGCCCCAGCATTTT,CASSGRTASNQPQHF
TRBJ2-5,TRBV7-2,TRBD2,NA,TGTGCCAGCAGCCCAGCCTTAAATAGCGGGGGGGCCGCAGAGACCCAGTACTTC,CASSPALNSGGAAETQYF
TRBJ2-7,TRBV18,TRBD1,few,TGTGCCAGCTCACCAGGGTTGATAGGGGGCAGCTACGAGCAGTACTTC,CASSPGLIGGSYEQYF
TRBJ2-3,TRBV10-3,NA,many,TGTGCCATCAGTGACCCTCTGGGTAACACAGATACGCAGTATTTT,CAISDPLGNTDTQYF
TRBJ1-5,TRBV6-1,NA,few,TGTGCCAGCAGCGAATTCTTTGGTCAGCCCCAGCATTTT,CASSEFFGQPQHF
TRBJ1-2,TRBV6-5,NA,many,TGTGCCAGCGGGGAAGTTCAGTCCTATGGCTACACCTTC,CASGEVQSYGYTF
TRBJ2-3,TRBV7-9,NA,many,TGTGCCAGCAGCCCAGTGCTTGAACCAGATACGCAGTATTTT,CASSPVLEPDTQYF
TRBJ2-4,TRBV4-2,TRBD1,NA,TGTGCCAGCAGCCCGACAGGGGCCAAAAACATTCAGTACTTC,CASSPTGAKNIQYF
TRBJ2-7,TRBV5-1,TRBD1,few,TGCGCCAGCAGCTTGTTTCGGACAGGGGTAGAGGAGCAGTACTTC,CASSLFRTGVEEQYF
TRBJ1-5,TRBV4-2,NA,NA,TGTGCCAGCAGCCAAGACAGGAATAGCAATCAGCCCCAGCATTTT,CASSQDRNSNQPQHF
TRBJ2-5,TRBV7-3,NA,few,TGTGCCAGCAGCTTGGACGCCGGGACCCAGTACTTC,CASSLDAGTQYF
TRBJ2-1,TRBV6-1,TRBD2,many,TGTGCCAGCAGAGTTTTCCCCCTTGTAGCGGGGGGGCACAATGAGCAGTTCTTC,CASRVFPLVAGGHNEQFF
TRBJ2-7,TRBV7-8,NA,many,TGTGCCAGCAGCCCTTTCCGAGGAGGCTACGAGCAGTACTTC,CASSPFRGGYEQYF
TRBJ2-7,TRBV28,TRBD1,many,TGTGCCAGCAGCGAACAGGGACAGGGGGTAGGCGAGCAGTACTTC,CASSEQGQGVGEQYF
TRBJ2-2,TRBV2,NA,many,TGTGCCAGCAGGGGGACGGCGAACACCGGGGAGCTGTTTTTT,CASRGTANTGELFF
TRBJ2-3,TRBV20-1,NA,many,TGCAGTGCTAGCCCCCCCGCAGGAGGGCAGTATTTT,CSASPPAGGQYF
TRBJ1-2,TRBV19,NA,NA,TGTGCCAGTAGTATAGCCGACGGGGGCTATGGCGGCTACACCTTC,CASSIADGGYGGYTF
TRBJ2-7,TRBV20-1,TRBD2,many,TGCAGTGCCAGCCTTCATGCGGGGGTAGAGCAGTACTTC,CSASLHAGVEQYF
TRBJ2-6,TRBV5-1,NA,many,TGCGCCAGCAGCTTGGGAAACTCTGGGGCCAACGTCCTGACTTTC,CASSLGNSGANVLTF
TRBJ2-7,TRBV29-1,NA,many,TGCAGCGTTGAAGGGGAGCAGTACTTC,CSVEGEQYF
TRBJ2-5,TRBV7-6,NA,many,TGTGCCAGCAGCTTAGATGTCGCCCAGTACTTC,CASSLDVAQYF
TRBJ1-5,TRBV28,NA,many,TGTGCCAGCAGTTCTCAGGGCGGAGGGTTCAATCAGCCCCAGCATTTT,CASSSQGGGFNQPQHF
TRBJ2-1,TRBV6-5,NA,many,TGTGCCAGCAGTTACTCGACAGGTGAACTCCTCAATGAGCAGTTCTTC,CASSYSTGELLNEQFF
TRBJ2-7,TRBV7-2,NA,many,TGTGCCAGCAGCTTGGAAGGGGGGGGATACTACGAGCAGTACTTC,CASSLEGGGYYEQYF
TRBJ1-1,TRBV9,NA,many,TGTGCCAGCAGCGCCCTGAACACTGAAGCTTTCTTT,CASSALNTEAFF